A selection of T cell receptor beta chains follows, all from one sample in a study of CD8 T cells in Susac syndrome. TCRdb re-called the immunoSEQ multiplex PCR reads through MiXCR, storing one row per CDR3 protein. The table records around 170,000 distinct CDR3 sequences, just over 90% of them present only once. The sample was CD4+ T cells from PBMCs. These receptor sequences come from a human donor in good health. Both conserved end residues are part of each CDR3. Each record gives: J gene, CDR3 length, V gene, D gene, clone size, CDR3 protein, CDR3 DNA. D genes are given only for firm matches. Clone size is shown for a subset of rows, as once, few, many or a class of expanded clone.

>TRBJ2-2|15|TRBV9|TRBD2|once
CASSVAWRESGELFF
TGTGCCAGCAGCGTAGCTTGGCGGGAGTCCGGGGAGCTGTTTTTT
>TRBJ2-7|15|TRBV27|TRBD2|.
CASSLSLAGPYEQYF
TGTGCCAGCAGTTTATCGTTAGCGGGTCCCTACGAGCAGTACTTC
>TRBJ1-1|17|TRBV6-2/TRBV6-3|.|.
CASSYPARGGPSAEAFF
TGTGCCAGCAGTTACCCGGCCCGCGGGGGACCCTCCGCCGAAGCTTTCTTT
>TRBJ1-5|18|TRBV5-1|TRBD1|.
CASSLGPGTGSFEQPQHF
TGCGCCAGCAGCTTGGGGCCCGGGACAGGCTCCTTCGAACAGCCCCAGCATTTT
>TRBJ2-3|14|TRBV10-3|TRBD1|.
CAISGGQGADTQYF
TGTGCCATCAGTGGGGGACAGGGCGCAGATACGCAGTATTTT
>TRBJ2-1|14|TRBV12-3/TRBV12-4|.|.
CASSLKVGSSEQFF
TGTGCCAGCAGTTTGAAGGTAGGATCAAGTGAGCAGTTCTTC
>TRBJ2-5|13|TRBV7-2|.|.
CASSLARQETQYF
TGTGCCAGCAGCTTAGCCCGGCAAGAGACCCAGTACTTC
>TRBJ1-2|14|TRBV20-1|TRBD1|.
CSAPRTGSNYGYTF
TGCAGTGCTCCTAGGACAGGGTCAAACTATGGCTACACCTTC
>TRBJ1-4|14|TRBV18|.|.
CASSPGSSGEKLFF
TGTGCCAGCTCACCAGGGTCTAGCGGTGAAAAACTGTTTTTT
>TRBJ2-6|16|TRBV5-1|.|.
CASSLGGGSGANVLTF
TGCGCCAGCAGCTTGGGAGGAGGGTCTGGGGCCAACGTCCTGACTTTC
>TRBJ1-5|15|TRBV5-1|.|.
CASSPVGPANQPQHF
TGCGCCAGCAGCCCGGTGGGGCCGGCAAATCAGCCCCAGCATTTT
>TRBJ1-5|14|TRBV7-9|.|.
CASSLGHTGQPQHF
TGTGCCAGCAGCTTAGGGCACACAGGCCAGCCCCAGCATTTT
>TRBJ2-7|13|TRBV30|TRBD1|few
CAWSGGQGDEQYF
TGTGCCTGGAGTGGGGGACAGGGAGACGAGCAGTACTTC
>TRBJ2-3|14|TRBV4-1|.|.
CASSLPGATDTQYF
TGCGCCAGCAGCCTACCTGGGGCCACAGATACGCAGTATTTT
>TRBJ1-4|16|TRBV28|.|.
CASRRGRTATNEKLFF
TGTGCCAGCAGGAGGGGACGGACTGCAACTAATGAAAAACTGTTTTTT
>TRBJ2-1|14|TRBV5-4|TRBD2|.
CASSRAGPYNEQFF
TGTGCCAGCAGCCGAGCGGGGCCCTACAATGAGCAGTTCTTC
>TRBJ1-4|14|TRBV3-1|.|.
CASSQQTTNEKLFF
TGTGCCAGCAGCCAGCAAACAACTAATGAAAAACTGTTTTTT
>TRBJ2-3|17|TRBV7-9|.|.
CASISRDLDHITDTQYF
TGTGCCAGCATCAGTAGGGACCTCGACCACATCACAGATACGCAGTATTTT
>TRBJ2-2|16|TRBV5-6|TRBD1|.
CASSRWTGGKTGELFF
TGTGCCAGCAGCCGATGGACAGGGGGAAAGACCGGGGAGCTGTTTTTT
>TRBJ2-2|14|TRBV5-4|.|.
CASSLATATGELFF
TGTGCCAGCAGCTTGGCGACAGCAACCGGGGAGCTGTTTTTT
>TRBJ2-6|14|TRBV28|.|.
CASRTGSGANVLTF
TGTGCCAGCAGAACAGGCTCTGGGGCCAACGTCCTGACTTTC
>TRBJ2-2|11|TRBV19|.|.
CASRMGGELFF
TGTGCCAGTAGGATGGGCGGGGAGCTGTTTTTT
>TRBJ2-5|15|TRBV5-1|TRBD1|.
CASTRVGQDQETQYF
TGCGCCAGCACTCGGGTTGGACAGGACCAAGAGACCCAGTACTTC
>TRBJ2-7|12|TRBV12-3/TRBV12-4|.|.
CASRDGTTEQYF
TGTGCCAGCAGGGATGGGACAACCGAGCAGTACTTC
>TRBJ2-5|14|TRBV5-4|.|.
CASSVARARETQYF
TGTGCCAGCAGCGTAGCCAGGGCTCGGGAGACCCAGTACTTC
>TRBJ1-2|13|TRBV25-1|.|.
CASSEKRGYGYTF
TGTGCCAGCAGTGAAAAAAGGGGCTATGGCTACACCTTC
>TRBJ2-3|14|TRBV5-1|.|.
CASSWGLSTDTQYF
TGCGCCAGCAGCTGGGGACTGAGCACAGATACGCAGTATTTT
>TRBJ1-1|14|TRBV5-1|.|.
CASSGLAMHTEAFF
TGCGCCAGCAGCGGGTTAGCCATGCACACTGAAGCTTTCTTT
>TRBJ2-3|13|TRBV19|.|few
CASRPRQTDTQYF
TGTGCCAGTCGTCCCCGGCAGACAGATACGCAGTATTTT
>TRBJ2-7|12|TRBV7-2|.|.
CASSQIIYEQYF
TGTGCCAGCAGCCAAATAATCTACGAGCAGTACTTC
>TRBJ2-4|16|TRBV7-8|TRBD2|.
CASSQLAELAKNIQYF
TGTGCCAGCAGCCAACTAGCGGAACTAGCCAAAAACATTCAGTACTTC
>TRBJ2-7|12|TRBV6-6|.|.
CASSQEPYEQYF
TGTGCCAGCAGCCAGGAACCCTACGAGCAGTACTTC
>TRBJ2-3|12|TRBV6-5|TRBD2|.
CASSPGLVGQYF
TGTGCCAGCAGCCCGGGACTAGTCGGGCAGTATTTT
>TRBJ2-7|15|TRBV6-2/TRBV6-3|.|.
CASRSVQDQSYEQYF
TGTGCCAGCAGGTCCGTACAGGATCAATCCTACGAGCAGTACTTC